This T cell receptor beta chain was observed in a study of cytomegalovirus exposure and HLA in healthy donors. Overall study results and limits: Three chains linked to CMV were shown in vitro to be specific for CMV antigens.

A single count supports this clone. No antigen is known for it. The donors formed part of the approximately 110-subject validation cohort, distinct from the approximately 630-subject first cohort. This table comes from immunoSEQ multiplex PCR, and its TCRdb copy is limited to in-frame clones, with some not included. The sample shows about 88,000 clones, approximately 96% of them seen only once. There are 15 residues in the CDR3. Germline CDR1 SGHAT, CDR2 FQNNGV. The V and J ends lost 2 bases and 7 bases, in that order; junction bases with no gene match: 6. This chain uses TRBV11-2 with TRBJ2-1; 9 bases line up with TRBD2. The sample taken for sequencing was PBMCs. This TCR was sampled from a young man in good health and CMV-seronegative. The DNA of the CDR3 is TGTGCCAGCAGCTTAAGAATAGCGGGAGTTAATGAGCAGTTCTTC. The encoded protein is CASSLRIAGVNEQFF.